This is a list of T cell receptor beta chains from one sample in a study of cytomegalovirus exposure and HLA in healthy donors. The table came from immunoSEQ multiplex PCR; TCRdb's copy has only in-frame clones and leaves some out. The table lists about 110,000 clones, about 80% of them singletons, with 7.5% to 9% in the top ten. Sequencing was performed on PBMCs. The source is a man younger than 45 in good health and CMV-seronegative. CDR3s include the opening cysteine and the closing phenylalanine or tryptophan. D genes are given only for firm matches. Rows may omit the clone size; those that give it use once, few, many or a size class.

TRBJ2-7,NA,TRBV9,TRBD1,TGTGCCAGCAGCGTAGACAGGGGCTACGAGCAGTACTTC,CASSVDRGYEQYF
TRBJ2-1,few,TRBV27,NA,TGTGCCAGCAGTTTAGGCAGGTACAATGAGCAGTTCTTC,CASSLGRYNEQFF
TRBJ2-4,NA,TRBV19,NA,TGTGCCAGTAGTATAGAGGGCCCCCAAAACATTCAGTACTTC,CASSIEGPQNIQYF
TRBJ2-3,NA,TRBV9,TRBD1,TGTGCCAGCAGCGTAGTGGCAGGGGGCGCGATGACAGATACGCAGTATTTT,CASSVVAGGAMTDTQYF
TRBJ2-7,NA,TRBV7-9,NA,TGTGCCAGCAGCTTAGCGCGAGGACAAGGGCTCTACGAGCAGTACTTC,CASSLARGQGLYEQYF
TRBJ1-1,NA,TRBV29-1,NA,TGCAGCGTTAACAAGGGAGGGTCGGCTGAAGCTTTCTTT,CSVNKGGSAEAFF
TRBJ1-2,once,TRBV27,TRBD1,TGTGCCAGCAGTTTATCGGGGACAGGGAGGGCTGGGGACTATGGCTACACCTTC,CASSLSGTGRAGDYGYTF
TRBJ1-4,NA,TRBV5-4,NA,TGTGCCAGCAGCACGCGGGGAGTTAATGAAAAACTGTTTTTT,CASSTRGVNEKLFF
TRBJ2-1,once,TRBV19,NA,TGTGCCAGTAGTCCGGGACTGACCCTGGTCGATGAGCAGTTCTTC,CASSPGLTLVDEQFF
TRBJ2-1,NA,TRBV29-1,TRBD2,TGCAGCGTTGATCTATGGCGCGGGGGGGCCGGGGAGCAGTTCTTC,CSVDLWRGGAGEQFF